The present TCR beta chain was sequenced within a study of blood T cell repertoires in COVID-19. Overall study context: Sites across the United States, Italy and Spain contributed samples from acute and convalescent COVID-19. T cells, B-cell-depleted T cells, or PBMCs supplied cDNA or gDNA.

The CDR3 covers 15 residues. Original analysis: Amplification from reference gene primers served as the basis for estimated nucleated cell counts. Using immunoSEQ multiplex PCR, the repertoire was profiled, and TCRdb retains in-frame clones only, with some absent. That table furnishes V, J and clone size, whereas the DNA furnished D and trimming. The sample yields 150,000 to 200,000 clones, approximately 90% seen once. The material sequenced was peripheral blood. The receptor was isolated from a man aged 55 to 70 with acute or convalescent COVID-19. V is TRBV21-1 and J is TRBJ2-7; the listed D gene, TRBD1, was not tested against the DNA. TRBV21-1 is a recognized pseudogene. In DNA, the CDR3 is TGTGCCAGCAGCGCAGACAGGGAAAGATCCTACGAGCAGTACTTC. This gives the protein CASSADRERSYEQYF.